This T cell receptor (beta chain) stems from a study of T cell responses to AZD1222 COVID-19 vaccine. General study results and limits: Reportedly, nearly half the spike-specific TCRs target unmutated variant regions. Along spike, vaccine-associated CD4 TCRs were found throughout, with dominance at 160-218 and 743-854. The peak T cell response came first, and repertoires were sampled only after it.

Second-dose schedules of about 4 or about 12 weeks were combined. Only in-frame clones appear in the TCRdb table, and some are missing; sequencing was by immunoSEQ multiplex PCR. Of 100,000 or so clones in the sample, 70% to 90% were seen once. Details on this clone: Its specificity is unknown.

Trimming took 3 bases from V and 1 from J, leaving 16 bases between them. Looked up from germline, CDR1 is DFQATT and CDR2 is SNEGSKA (reference sequence). The CDR3 totals 16 residues. Specimen: peripheral blood, collected 28 days after the second AZD1222 dose. This rearrangement joins TRBV20-1 to TRBJ1-5; no definite D call. The source is an adult who received the AZD1222 COVID-19 vaccine. The CDR3 DNA reads as TGCAGTGCTAGTCCCCGGAGAGGTAGAAGCAATCAGCCCCAGCATTTT. Translated, it gives CSASPRRGRSNQPQHF.